This passage covers 5 T cell receptor beta chains from one sample sequenced in a study of blood T cell repertoires in COVID-19. Some clones are missing from TCRdb's copy, which holds only in-frame ones; the method was immunoSEQ multiplex PCR. Among a few hundred thousand clones listed, 75% to 90% were seen once. The specimen sequenced was peripheral blood. All receptors derive from a woman aged 55-69 years with acute or convalescent COVID-19.

CDR3 in amino acids: CASSYIAGGFGEQFF. The DNA of the CDR3 is TGTGCCAGCAGTTACATAGCGGGAGGGTTTGGTGAGCAGTTCTTC. The chain uses TRBV6-2 or TRBV6-3 and TRBJ2-1; 11 bases match TRBD2. The CDR3 is 15 residues long. V shed 2 bases, J shed 9 bases, and the junction held 6 bases outside the gene matches. CDR1 and CDR2 from the germline V gene are MNHEY and SVGEGT.

The CDR3 region is CASSGQGGEKLFF. For the CDR3, the DNA is TGCGCCAGCAGCGGACAGGGGGGTGAAAAACTGTTTTTT. The chain employs TRBV5-1 and TRBJ1-4, with 10 bases that match TRBD1. This CDR3 comprises 13 residues. The germline CDR1 and CDR2 sequences are SGHRS and YFSETQ. V dropped 4 bases and J dropped 7; count of bases not matched to a gene: 1.

The chain employs TRBV30 and TRBJ1-1; D is unclear. CDR1 is GTSNPN, CDR2 SVGIG, per germline (reference sequence). The germline V and J ends were trimmed by 5 bases and 5 bases, with 9 bases remaining between them. This CDR3 comprises 11 residues. The CDR3 here is CAWDLRTEAFF. The CDR3 nucleotides read TGTGCCTGGGACTTGCGAACTGAAGCTTTCTTT.

V is TRBV19 and J is TRBJ1-6; D call uncertain. CDR1 and CDR2 from the germline V gene are LNHDA and SQIVND (reference sequence). The CDR3 is 14 amino acids. V lost 6 bases and J lost 0, with 6 bases in between. CDR3 protein: CASRGSSYNSPLHF. The DNA for the CDR3 is TGTGCCAGTAGGGGCAGCTCCTATAATTCACCCCTCCACTTT.

The chain couples TRBV6-5 to TRBJ1-3; TRBD1 agrees at 7 bases. V dropped 7 bases and J dropped 3; count of bases not matched to a gene: 9. This CDR3 contains 15 residues. Looked up from germline, CDR1 is MNHEY and CDR2 is SVGAGI. The DNA for the CDR3 is TGTGCCAGCACTCAAGAGGGGGCGCGTGGAAACACCATATATTTT. Translated, it gives CASTQEGARGNTIYF.